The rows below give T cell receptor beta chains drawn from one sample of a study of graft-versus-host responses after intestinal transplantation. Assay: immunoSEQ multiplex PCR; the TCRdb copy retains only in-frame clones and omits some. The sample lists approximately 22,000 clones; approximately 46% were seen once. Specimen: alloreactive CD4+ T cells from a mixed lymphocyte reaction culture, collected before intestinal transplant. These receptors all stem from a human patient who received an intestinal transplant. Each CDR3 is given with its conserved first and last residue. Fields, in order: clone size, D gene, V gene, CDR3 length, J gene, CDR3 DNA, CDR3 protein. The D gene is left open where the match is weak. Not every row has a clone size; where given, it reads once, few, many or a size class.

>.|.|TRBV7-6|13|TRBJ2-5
TGTGCCAGCAGCTTCCCCGGGGGAGAGACCCAGTACTTC
CASSFPGGETQYF
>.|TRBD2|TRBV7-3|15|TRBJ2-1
TGTGCCAGCAGCTTGTTAGCGGGGGGGTACAATGAGCAGTTCTTC
CASSLLAGGYNEQFF
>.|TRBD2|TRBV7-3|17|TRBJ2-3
TGTGCCAGCAGCCAGGAGGGGGGCGGGGGGCGCACAGATACGCAGTATTTT
CASSQEGGGGRTDTQYF
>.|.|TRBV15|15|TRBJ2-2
TGTGCCACCAGCAGAGTAGGGGCGAACACCGGGGAGCTGTTTTTT
CATSRVGANTGELFF
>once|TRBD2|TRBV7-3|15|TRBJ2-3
TGTGCCAGCAGCTTCCTAGCGGGGGCAACCGATACGCAGTATTTT
CASSFLAGATDTQYF
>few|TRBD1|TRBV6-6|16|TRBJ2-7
TGTGCCAGCAGTTACGCTCCCGGACAGGGGGTGGGGGAGCAGTACTTC
CASSYAPGQGVGEQYF
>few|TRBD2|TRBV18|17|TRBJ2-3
TGTGCCAGCTCACCACCGACCCTAGCGGGGGGCGGAGATACGCAGTATTTT
CASSPPTLAGGGDTQYF
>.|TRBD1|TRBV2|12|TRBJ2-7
TGTGCCACTACGGACAGGGCCTACGAGCAGTACTTC
CATTDRAYEQYF
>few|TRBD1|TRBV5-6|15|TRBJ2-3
TGTGCCAGCAGCTTGGTTGACAGGGGGCGGGATACGCAGTATTTT
CASSLVDRGRDTQYF
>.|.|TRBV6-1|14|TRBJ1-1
TGTGCCAGCAGGAGGGGCGGGGTGAACACTGAAGCTTTCTTT
CASRRGGVNTEAFF